These 15 T cell receptor beta chains were sequenced from one sample in a study of brain T cells in children with intractable seizures. Profiled with immunoSEQ multiplex PCR; TCRdb holds only in-frame clones, not every one. The repertoire consists of about 320,000 clones, with 93% occurring once and the leading ten covering 5.7%. Time point given: blood from clinic visit 5 months post-surgery; TSC patient then seizure free. The sample here was peripheral blood, taken less than 6 months after surgery. These receptor sequences come from a boy younger than two with tuberous sclerosis and intractable seizures.

The rearrangement joins TRBV6-1 to TRBJ2-1, with TRBD2 matching over 7 bases. The V gene end was trimmed by 3 bases and the J gene end by 4 bases; junction bases not matched to a gene: 18. Per the germline V gene, CDR1 is MNHNS and CDR2 is SASEGT. The CDR3 length is 19 residues. CDR3 nucleotides: TGTGCCAGCAGTGAGGGGGGGAGCGCCTTTAGACCATATTACAATGAGCAGTTCTTC. Protein: CASSEGGSAFRPYYNEQFF.

The rearrangement joins TRBV6-5 to TRBJ1-5; unclear D gene. This CDR3 has 12 residues. Between the trimmed V and J ends, which lost 2 bases and 7 bases, there was a span of 6 bases. The V gene's germline CDR1 is MNHEY and CDR2 SVGAGI. The CDR3 loop reads CASSYTGQPQHF. CDR3 DNA sequence: TGTGCCAGCAGTTACACGGGGCAGCCCCAGCATTTT.

The V gene is TRBV29-1, the J gene TRBJ2-1, with 7 bases fitting TRBD2. The V segment lost 5 bases and the J segment 8 bases; nucleotides outside the gene matches: 0. This CDR3 is built from 10 residues. In germline, CDR1 is SQVTM, CDR2 ANQGSEA. The CDR3 is CSVRGDEQFF. CDR3 coding DNA: TGCAGCGTTCGGGGGGATGAGCAGTTCTTC.

V usage is TRBV10-3 and J usage is TRBJ1-6; possibly TRBD1 for D (6 bases). CDR3 length equals 15 residues. Germline assignment: CDR1 ENHRY and CDR2 SYGVKD. Trimming took 8 bases from V and 2 from J, leaving 13 bases between them. CDR3 coding DNA: TGTGCCATCTCGAGAGGACAGACCTATAATTCACCCCTCCACTTT. Translated: CAISRGQTYNSPLHF.

This clone was detected only once. This chain links TRBV5-1 with TRBJ2-5; D could derive from TRBD1 or TRBD2 (5 bases each). The germline gives CDR1 SGHRS, CDR2 YFSETQ. The CDR3 contains 15 residues. Trimming took 3 bases from V and 1 from J, leaving 13 bases between them. CDR3 nucleotides: TGCGCCAGCAGCTCAACCACCGGGACCCAAGAGACCCAGTACTTC. Its protein is CASSSTTGTQETQYF.

The genes are TRBV2 and TRBJ2-3; D might be TRBD2 (5 bases). Germline V gene lookup returns CDR1 SNHLY and CDR2 FYNNEI. Trimming cost V 6 bases and J 0 bases, with 16 bases left between them. The CDR3 is 16 amino acids. The CDR3 protein is CASRAGLIASTDTQYF. The CDR3 DNA follows: TGTGCCAGCAGGGCCGGACTGATTGCTAGCACAGATACGCAGTATTTT. Filled out from reference TRBV2 and TRBJ2-3, the complete variable domain reads EPEVTQTPSHQVTQMGQEVILRCVPISNHLYFYWYRQILGQKVEFLVSFYNNEISEKSEIFDDQFSVERPDGSNFTLKIRSTKLEDSAMYFCASRAGLIASTDTQYFGPGTRLTVL.

The V call is TRBV7-2, the J call TRBJ2-7; possible D gene TRBD1, 5 bases. Trimming removed 5 bases from V and 3 bases from J, with 17 bases in between. The germline V gene encodes CDR1 SGHTA and CDR2 FQGNSA. The CDR3 runs 15 residues. Here the CDR3 DNA reads TGTGCCAGCAGCCTCCCTCTAACAGGCAGCTACGAGCAGTACTTC. Its translation: CASSLPLTGSYEQYF.

This rearrangement joins TRBV5-1 to TRBJ1-3; no reliable D call. The CDR3 contains 16 residues. The V and J ends lost 0 bases and 0 bases respectively, with 10 bases between them. Germline V gives CDR1 SGHRS, CDR2 YFSETQ. As DNA, the CDR3 is TGCGCCAGCAGCTTGGTTCCCACGTTCTCTGGAAACACCATATATTTT. Translating gives CASSLVPTFSGNTIYF.

The V and J genes are TRBV27 and TRBJ2-7; 8 nucleotides line up with TRBD2. V was clipped by 2 bases and J by 4 bases; unmatched bases: 7. Looked up from germline, CDR1 is MNHEY and CDR2 is SMNVEV (reference sequence). The CDR3 has 15 residues. The CDR3, as DNA: TGTGCCAGCAGTTTAATTCCAGCGGGGGATTACGAGCAGTACTTC. This sequence encodes CASSLIPAGDYEQYF.

This sequence joins TRBV2 and TRBJ2-1; 8 bases line up with TRBD2. The V segment lost 6 bases and the J segment 5 bases; nucleotides outside the gene matches: 12. There are 16 residues in the CDR3. The germline gives CDR1 SNHLY, CDR2 FYNNEI. This CDR3 reads CASSPMASGFHNEQFF. The DNA of the CDR3 is TGTGCCAGCAGCCCAATGGCTAGCGGGTTCCACAATGAGCAGTTCTTC. The whole variable domain, filled in from reference TRBV2 and TRBJ2-1, reads EPEVTQTPSHQVTQMGQEVILRCVPISNHLYFYWYRQILGQKVEFLVSFYNNEISEKSEIFDDQFSVERPDGSNFTLKIRSTKLEDSAMYFCASSPMASGFHNEQFFGPGTRLTVL.

The J gene is TRBJ2-3, the V gene TRBV5-1; maybe TRBD2 (6 bases). Trimming removed 0 bases at V and 3 bases at J, with 11 bases between. The CDR3 extends over 15 amino acids. Germline assignment: CDR1 SGHRS and CDR2 YFSETQ. The CDR3 DNA follows: TGCGCCAGCAGCTTGGCCTGGAGGGCAACAGATACGCAGTATTTT. Amino acids: CASSLAWRATDTQYF.

This clone has only one observation. J is TRBJ2-2 and V is TRBV24-1; D is unclear. Trimming removed 4 bases from V and 3 bases from J, with 8 bases in between. CDR1 and CDR2 from the germline V gene are KGHDR and SFDVKD. There are 14 residues in the CDR3. CDR3 loop: CATSDNRDTGELFF. In DNA form, the CDR3 reads TGTGCCACCAGTGACAATCGGGACACCGGGGAGCTGTTTTTT.

Details on this clone: The junction departs from the called germline gene at one end, perhaps through a read error. This chain connects TRBV10-2 to TRBJ2-3; no clear D. The germline gives CDR1 WSHSY, CDR2 SAAADI. CDR3 length: 14 amino acids. Written as DNA, the CDR3 is TGCGCCAGCACTGAGAACTCGGCCGCAGATACGCAGTATTTT. Amino acids: CASTENSAADTQYF.

The CDR3 is CAWSVPGVREKLFF. The CDR3 bases are TGTGCCTGGAGTGTGCCAGGGGTACGCGAAAAACTGTTTTTT. This chain connects TRBV30 to TRBJ1-4, with D perhaps matching TRBD1 (6 bases). V was cut by 0 bases and J by 8 bases, with 13 bases left in between. The V gene's germline CDR1 is GTSNPN and CDR2 SVGIG (reference sequence). CDR3 length: 14 amino acids.

The gene calls are TRBV4-1 and TRBJ2-3; D gene uncertain. The germline V and J ends were trimmed by 0 bases and 2 bases, with 9 bases remaining between them. In germline, CDR1 is MGHRA, CDR2 YSYEKL. This CDR3 has 15 amino acids. The DNA for the CDR3 is TGCGCCAGCAGCCAAGAAGGCAGATTCACAGATACGCAGTATTTT. Amino acid sequence: CASSQEGRFTDTQYF.